Sequencing of this T cell receptor beta chain was carried out in a study of graft-versus-host responses after intestinal transplantation. Study at large: Transplant recipients had multivisceral, liver-intestinal, or isolated intestinal grafts. The recipients all started with anti-thymocyte globulin induction and then took tacrolimus and steroids for around 3 years. Study-wide findings and caveats: Declines in HvG clones occurring early post-transplant were associated with peak circulating GvH clone levels. Recipient marrow contained GvH clones, some of which appeared first in ileum or blood.

The protocol was immunoSEQ multiplex PCR, while the TCRdb copy is restricted to in-frame clones and leaves out a portion. The sample has about 15,000 clones; about 55% are singletons. V lost 6 bases and J lost 2, with 16 bases in between. This CDR3 is 15 amino acids long. Germline CDR1 reads MDHEN; CDR2 reads SYDVKM. Intraepithelial and lamina propria lymphocytes were freed from processed graft tissue. Points on this clone: Antigen unknown.

This receptor was identified in a human patient who received an intestinal transplant, so some T cells may come from the graft donor. Sequenced here: ileum tissue, sampled 524 days after transplant. V is TRBV28 and J is TRBJ1-2, with D possibly TRBD1 on 5 matching bases. This chain's CDR3 is CASSRGDGGNYGYTF. CDR3 nucleotide sequence: TGTGCCAGCAGCCGCGGAGACGGGGGGAACTATGGCTACACCTTC.